This is a list of T cell receptor beta chains from one sample in a study of T cells in Graves' hyperthyroidism and ophthalmopathy. TCRdb itself ran the multiplex PCR reads through MiXCR, one entry per CDR3 protein. The profile shows about 350,000 distinct CDR3 sequences, 15% to 20% of them singletons. The sequenced material came from blood. The receptors were sampled from a woman under 30 with Graves' hyperthyroidism. Both conserved end residues are part of each CDR3. The D gene is left open where the match is weak. Expanded clones are given a class, and other clones once, few, many or no size at all.

.	TRBV6-5	TRBJ1-2	many	TGTGCCAGCAGTTACACGGCCTCAAACTATGGCTACACCTTC	CASSYTASNYGYTF
.	TRBV28	TRBJ1-1	.	TGTGCCAGCAGTTGGAGGGGGTTTCTAACCCTGAACACTGAAGCTTTCTTT	CASSWRGFLTLNTEAFF
.	TRBV6-5	TRBJ1-1	many	TGTGCCAGCAAGGGTGTGGACACTAGCGCTGAAGCTTTCTTT	CASKGVDTSAEAFF
.	TRBV4-2	TRBJ2-2	.	TGTGCCAGCAGCGGGGGACCTAGCGAAAGATCCACCGGGGAGCTGTTTTTT	CASSGGPSERSTGELFF
TRBD1	TRBV7-6	TRBJ1-2	.	TGTGCCAGCAGCTTAGCGCAGGACAGGGGGAACTATGGCTACACCTTC	CASSLAQDRGNYGYTF
TRBD1	TRBV7-8	TRBJ2-6	once	TGTGCCAGCAGCTTACCGACAGGGTTGGGCTCTGGGGCCAACGTCCTGACTTTC	CASSLPTGLGSGANVLTF
.	TRBV12-3/TRBV12-4	TRBJ2-5	many	TGTGCCAGCAGCCTTGGACAGCAAGAGACCCAGTACTTC	CASSLGQQETQYF
TRBD2	TRBV29-1	TRBJ2-5	many	TGCAGCGTCAGAACTAGCGCGGAGACCCAGTACTTC	CSVRTSAETQYF
TRBD1	TRBV6-1	TRBJ2-5	.	TGTGCCAGCAGAACTCAGGGGGCGACTTCGAGGGAGTACTTC	CASRTQGATSREYF
.	TRBV2	TRBJ2-5	many	TGTGCCAGCAATGATAGGGGGTACCAAGAGACCCAGTACTTC	CASNDRGYQETQYF
TRBD1	TRBV12-5	TRBJ1-1	.	TGTGCTAGTGGTTTGGCCTCCGGGACAGGGACTGAAGCTTTCTTT	CASGLASGTGTEAFF
.	TRBV11-3	TRBJ1-1	many	TGTGCCAGCAGCTCTCCTTTCCCTGATTCCATCGAGGCTTTCTTT	CASSSPFPDSIEAFF
TRBD2	TRBV12-3/TRBV12-4	TRBJ2-2	many	TGTGCCAGCAGTCCGTCTAGCGGGGGTACCGGGGAGCTGTTTTTT	CASSPSSGGTGELFF
TRBD1	TRBV27	TRBJ2-7	many	TGTGCCAGCAGTACCCCGGACAGGGGGCGTCCCTACGAGCAGTACTTC	CASSTPDRGRPYEQYF
TRBD1	TRBV14	TRBJ2-5	.	TGTGCCAGCAGCCAAGCGACAGGGTATGGCACTAAACAAGAGACCCAGTACTTC	CASSQATGYGTKQETQYF
.	TRBV6-1	TRBJ2-7	many	TGTGCCAGCAGCGGGAGGTGGCAGGGGACCTACGAGCAGTACTTC	CASSGRWQGTYEQYF
.	TRBV5-1	TRBJ1-1	few	TGCGCCAGCAGCTTGGGCAGGGAATCAGCTTTCTTT	CASSLGRESAFF
.	TRBV7-2	TRBJ1-2	many	TGTGCCAGCACCCGGGGTTATAACTATGGCTACACCTTC	CASTRGYNYGYTF
TRBD1	TRBV6-1	TRBJ1-1	many	TGTGCCAGCAGTAGACCAGGGGGCGAAGCTTTCTTT	CASSRPGGEAFF
TRBD2	TRBV7-9	TRBJ2-7	many	TGTGCCAGCAGCTTAGCATGGGGGGGTGCCTACGAGCAGTACTTC	CASSLAWGGAYEQYF
.	TRBV6-5	TRBJ1-2	once	TGTGCCAGCAGTTACGAAGTCGGTACCCTCTATGGCTACACCTTC	CASSYEVGTLYGYTF
.	TRBV10-2	TRBJ1-2	many	TGCGCCAGCACCCTCTTCGGCATAAACGAAGGCTACACCTTC	CASTLFGINEGYTF
TRBD1	TRBV6-5	TRBJ1-2	many	TGTGCCAGCAGTTACGCAGGGACAGGGGAAGCCTTC	CASSYAGTGEAF
.	TRBV10-1	TRBJ2-2	many	TGCGCCAGCAGTGACGGGGGCCCAAACACCGGGGAGCTGTTTTTT	CASSDGGPNTGELFF
.	TRBV11-2	TRBJ1-3	many	TGTGCCAGCAGCGCCTCACTGGGATCTGGAAACACCATATATTTT	CASSASLGSGNTIYF
.	TRBV2	TRBJ2-7	.	TGTGCCAGCAAAATCCGCGGGGCTACTTTATACGAGCAGTACTTC	CASKIRGATLYEQYF
TRBD1	TRBV7-3	TRBJ1-6	.	TGTGCCAGCAGCTTAGCACCGGGACAGGGTAATTCACCCCTCCACTTT	CASSLAPGQGNSPLHF
.	TRBV9	TRBJ2-5	many	TGTGCCAGCAGCGACAACAGGGTCCAAGAGACCCAGTACTTC	CASSDNRVQETQYF
.	TRBV28	TRBJ2-4	few	TGTGCCAGCAGCCAAGTCACGGAAAACATTCAGTACTTC	CASSQVTENIQYF
TRBD2	TRBV6-2/TRBV6-3	TRBJ2-5	.	TGTGCCAGCAGACGAGGGACTAGCGGGGTGGAGACCCAGTACTTC	CASRRGTSGVETQYF
TRBD1	TRBV6-1	TRBJ2-6	many	TGTGCCAGCAAGGGGGCGGGCTCTGGGGCCAACGTCCTGACTTTC	CASKGAGSGANVLTF
TRBD2	TRBV7-9	TRBJ2-5	many	TGTGCCAGCAGCTTCCTACTAGCGGGGGGTCAAGAGACCCAGTACTTC	CASSFLLAGGQETQYF
.	TRBV12-3/TRBV12-4	TRBJ1-2	.	TGTGCCAGCAGTCCACAGAGAATACTTGGCTACACCTTC	CASSPQRILGYTF
TRBD1	TRBV12-3/TRBV12-4	TRBJ2-7	.	TGTGCCAGCAGTTTTCCCGGGACAGGTCCCTACGAGCAGTACTTC	CASSFPGTGPYEQYF
.	TRBV30	TRBJ2-1	few	TGTGCCTGGACCATGGTCGAGGGGCAGTTCTTC	CAWTMVEGQFF
TRBD1	TRBV6-5	TRBJ2-7	many	TGTGCCAGCAGTTCCGGGACAGGGAATGAGGAGCAGTACTTC	CASSSGTGNEEQYF
.	TRBV6-1	TRBJ1-2	many	TGTGCCAGTACACAGGGTTATGGCTACACCTTC	CASTQGYGYTF
TRBD2	TRBV5-1	TRBJ2-5	few	TGCGCCAGCAGCTCGAAGCGGGGGGGATCCCGAGAGACCCAGTACTTC	CASSSKRGGSRETQYF
.	TRBV5-1	TRBJ2-7	few	TGCGCCAGCAGCTTGGGCAGTTTTAGCTCCTACGAGCAGTACTTC	CASSLGSFSSYEQYF
.	TRBV28	TRBJ1-2	many	TGTGCCAGCAGTTTCGGACCTTACGGGAACTATGGCTACACCTTC	CASSFGPYGNYGYTF
.	TRBV28	TRBJ2-2	many	TGTGCCAGCAGTTTTTTGGGGAACACCGGGGAGCTGTTTTTT	CASSFLGNTGELFF
TRBD1	TRBV6-1	TRBJ1-1	many	TGTGCCAGCAGCCCGACAGGGAAGGGCGACACTGAAGCTTTCTTT	CASSPTGKGDTEAFF
.	TRBV19	TRBJ1-1	.	TGTGCCAGTAGTTGGGCCCCGGCCGGGACTGAAGCTTTCTTT	CASSWAPAGTEAFF
TRBD1	TRBV28	TRBJ1-2	.	TGTGCCAGCAGGAGAGGCCCGACAGGGCCTAGGTCCTATGGCTACACCTTC	CASRRGPTGPRSYGYTF
TRBD2	TRBV20-1	TRBJ2-7	many	TGCAGTGCTAGACGAAGCGGGGCATCCTACGAGCAGTACTTC	CSARRSGASYEQYF
.	TRBV20-1	TRBJ1-2	many	TGCAGTGCTAGTCCCCACAGCTCCTATGGCTACACCTTC	CSASPHSSYGYTF
.	TRBV29-1	TRBJ1-2	many	TGCAGCGTTGAAGATCCCGGTAGAGGGTATGGCTACACCTTC	CSVEDPGRGYGYTF
.	TRBV3-1	TRBJ1-5	.	TGTGCCAGCAGCTTAGGGGTTATGAGCAATCAGCCCCAGCATTTT	CASSLGVMSNQPQHF
TRBD1	TRBV9	TRBJ2-7	many	TGTGCCAGCAGCGTAGATGAGACAGGGCGTGAAGAGCAGTACTTC	CASSVDETGREEQYF
.	TRBV7-3	TRBJ2-7	many	TGTGCCAGCAGCTTAACCCCAGGGGCCTACGAGCAGTACTTC	CASSLTPGAYEQYF
.	TRBV7-6	TRBJ1-6	many	TGTGCCAGCAGCTCAGGAGGGGACGGGAATAATTCACCCCTCCACTTT	CASSSGGDGNNSPLHF
.	TRBV6-1	TRBJ1-1	many	TGTGCCAGCAGCCCAAAGTGGCCGTACACTGAAGCTTTCTTT	CASSPKWPYTEAFF
TRBD1	TRBV2	TRBJ2-7	many	TGTGCCAGCAGTCCGGGACAGGGCGTCTACGAGCAGTACTTC	CASSPGQGVYEQYF
.	TRBV7-9	TRBJ1-2	many	TGTGCCAGCAGCTACGCAGGGGATGGCTACACCTTC	CASSYAGDGYTF
.	TRBV29-1	TRBJ2-7	many	TGCAGCGTTTCTCCCACCCGAGGGGACGAGTACTTC	CSVSPTRGDEYF
TRBD1	TRBV18	TRBJ2-5	many	TGTGCCAGCTCACCACCAGGACAGGGAGAGACCCAGTACTTC	CASSPPGQGETQYF
TRBD1	TRBV7-8	TRBJ1-2	many	TGTGCCAGCAGCCTGCTGACAGGGAGTGATGGCTACACCTTC	CASSLLTGSDGYTF
.	TRBV7-6	TRBJ2-7	many	TGTGCCAGCAGCCCCCGAGGGGGCTACGAGCAGTACTTC	CASSPRGGYEQYF
.	TRBV7-9	TRBJ1-3	many	TGTGCCAGCAGCTTCTTAGGAGACACCATATATTTT	CASSFLGDTIYF
.	TRBV27	TRBJ2-3	.	TGTGCCAGCGGGGGGCTCACAGATACGCAGTATTTT	CASGGLTDTQYF